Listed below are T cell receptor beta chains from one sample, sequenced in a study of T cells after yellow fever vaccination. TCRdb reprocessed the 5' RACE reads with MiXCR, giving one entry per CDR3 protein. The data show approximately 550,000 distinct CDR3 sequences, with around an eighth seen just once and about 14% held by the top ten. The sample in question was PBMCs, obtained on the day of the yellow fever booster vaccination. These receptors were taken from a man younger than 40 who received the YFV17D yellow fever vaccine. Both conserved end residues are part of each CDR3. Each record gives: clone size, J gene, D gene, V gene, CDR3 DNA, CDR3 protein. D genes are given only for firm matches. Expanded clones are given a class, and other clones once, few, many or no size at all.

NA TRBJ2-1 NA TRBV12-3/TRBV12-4 TGTGCCAGCACCTTTGGGCGGACCTACAATGAGCAGTTCTTC CASTFGRTYNEQFF
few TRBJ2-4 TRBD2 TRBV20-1 TGCAGTGCTGTCCGGGAGGCCTCAGGCATTCAGTACTTC CSAVREASGIQYF
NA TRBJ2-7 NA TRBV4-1 TGCGCCAGCAGCTGGGGCCGGAGCCCCTACGAGCAGTACTTC CASSWGRSPYEQYF
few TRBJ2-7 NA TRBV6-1 TGTGCCAGCAGTGATGCCCACGAGCAGTACTTC CASSDAHEQYF
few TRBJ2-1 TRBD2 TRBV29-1 TGCAGCGTTGTATCTAGCGGGACCACCTACAATGAGCAGTTCTTC CSVVSSGTTYNEQFF
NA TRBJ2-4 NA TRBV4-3 TGCGCCAGCAGTGGCCTGGAAAACATTCAGTACTTC CASSGLENIQYF
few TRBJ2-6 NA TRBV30 TGTGCCTGGAGTCCCCAAAGCTCTGGGGCCAACGTCCTGACTTTC CAWSPQSSGANVLTF
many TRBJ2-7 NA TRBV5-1 TGTGCCAGCAGCTTAGGTCGGGACTACGAGCAGTACTTC CASSLGRDYEQYF
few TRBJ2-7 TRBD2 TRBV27 TGTGCCAGCAGTTTATCGATTATAGCGGGAGAGAACGAGCAGTACTTC CASSLSIIAGENEQYF
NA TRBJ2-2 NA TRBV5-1 TGCGCCAGCAGCGCCAGGGACTGGCTAGCGGAGCTGTTTTTT CASSARDWLAELFF
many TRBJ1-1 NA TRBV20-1 TGCAGTGCTGGCAGGACCTCGGGCGCTGAAGCTTTCTTT CSAGRTSGAEAFF